The clone carrying this TCR beta chain appeared many times. Its antigen is currently unknown. These data are taken from a study of early T cells in non-severe SARS-CoV-2 infection. Study information: RNA in bulk from unsorted whole blood was sequenced, and chains were unpaired. General study findings and limits: CD4 and private specificities were missed by VDJdb matching, which favored anti-spike CD8 responses.

Germline V lookup: CDR1 MNHNS, CDR2 SASEGT. The CDR3 sequence is 15 residues long. V lost 3 bases and J 1 base, leaving 13 bases between the germline ends. Each single cDNA molecule received a unique molecular identifier. TCRdb recomputed calls from the 5' RACE reads with MiXCR, one row per CDR3 protein. The sample contains about 110,000 distinct CDR3 sequences, around 13% of which appear only once. The TCR originated in an adult who was a healthcare worker with PCR-confirmed SARS-CoV-2 infection or an uninfected control (not recorded which). V and J are TRBV6-1 and TRBJ2-7; either TRBD1 or TRBD2 may supply D (6 bases each). The material sequenced was whole blood, taken at baseline. The CDR3 reads CASSEGGGPSYEQYF. CDR3 sequence (DNA): TGTGCCAGCAGTGAGGGGGGCGGACCTTCCTACGAGCAGTACTTC.